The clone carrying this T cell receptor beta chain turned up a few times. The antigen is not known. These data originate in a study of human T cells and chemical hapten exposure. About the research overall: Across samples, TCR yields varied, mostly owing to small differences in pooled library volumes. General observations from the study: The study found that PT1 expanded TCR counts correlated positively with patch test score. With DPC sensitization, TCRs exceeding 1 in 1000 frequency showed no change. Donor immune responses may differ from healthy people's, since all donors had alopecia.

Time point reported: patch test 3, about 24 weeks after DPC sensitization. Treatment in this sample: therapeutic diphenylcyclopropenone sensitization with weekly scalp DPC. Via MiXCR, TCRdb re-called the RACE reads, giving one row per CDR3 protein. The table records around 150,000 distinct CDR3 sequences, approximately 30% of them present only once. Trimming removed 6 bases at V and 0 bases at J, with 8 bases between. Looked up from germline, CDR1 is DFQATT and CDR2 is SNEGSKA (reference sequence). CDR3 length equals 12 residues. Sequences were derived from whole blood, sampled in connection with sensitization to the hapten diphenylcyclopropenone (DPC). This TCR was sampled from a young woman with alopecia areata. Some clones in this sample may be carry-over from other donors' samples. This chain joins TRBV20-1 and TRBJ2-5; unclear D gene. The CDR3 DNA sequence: TGCAGTGCGGGCGAGTACCAAGAGACCCAGTACTTC. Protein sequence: CSAGEYQETQYF.